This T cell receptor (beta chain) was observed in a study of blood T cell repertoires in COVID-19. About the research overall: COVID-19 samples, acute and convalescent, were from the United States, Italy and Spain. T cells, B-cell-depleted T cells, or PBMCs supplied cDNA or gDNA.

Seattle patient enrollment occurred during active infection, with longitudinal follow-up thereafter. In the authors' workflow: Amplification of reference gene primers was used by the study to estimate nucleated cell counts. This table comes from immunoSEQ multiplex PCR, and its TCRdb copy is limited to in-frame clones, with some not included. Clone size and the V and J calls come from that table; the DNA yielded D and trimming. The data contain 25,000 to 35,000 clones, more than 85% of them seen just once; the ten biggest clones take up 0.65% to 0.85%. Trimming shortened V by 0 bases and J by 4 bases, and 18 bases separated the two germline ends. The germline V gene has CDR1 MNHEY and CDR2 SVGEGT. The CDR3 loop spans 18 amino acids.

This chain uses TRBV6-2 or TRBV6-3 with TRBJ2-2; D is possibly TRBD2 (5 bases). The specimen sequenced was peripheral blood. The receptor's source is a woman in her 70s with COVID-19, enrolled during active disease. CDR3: CASSYSKLGGSATGELFF. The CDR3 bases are TGTGCCAGCAGTTACTCGAAGCTCGGAGGTAGCGCCACCGGGGAGCTGTTTTTT.